This note documents a single TCR beta chain sequence. Its recognized antigen is unknown. No qualities accompany the bases; no much larger clone lies one base away. The method was the immunoSEQ multiplex PCR assay. Rearranged TCR beta chain sequences were amplified using the hsTCRB Kit according to the manufacturer's protocol. Sequencing of TCRB libraries was carried out on an Illumina MiSeq. Under the source paper's analysis protocol: The proprietary platform of the kit vendor was used for demultiplexing, trimming and gene mapping. The immuneACCESS repertoire file appears here via TCRdb, limited to in-frame rearrangements. These files lack a portion of the clones; in checked studies, under half of the deficit traces to unresolved V genes, and the cause of the others is not known. That table gives V, J and clone size, and the DNA gave D and trimming. This sample comprises 60,000 to 65,000 clones, around four fifths of them detected only once. Together, the top ten hold under 4.5% of the sample.

This entry is derived from a study of a mutant IDH1 vaccine in newly diagnosed glioma (dated by TCRdb to about 2021). Study-level background: Vaccination started 4-6 weeks after radiotherapy alone, or was given together with temozolomide cycles in the groups whose treatment included chemotherapy. Of the approximately 34 patients who were treated, approximately 60% were male and roughly 38% were female, and the mean age was about 40 years. Before enrollment, patients had received standard therapy of radiotherapy alone, temozolomide alone, or radiochemotherapy with temozolomide; most received the combination. Visit V12 was the week-35 safety follow-up and visit V13 was the week-47 end of study. Six visits were used for peripheral blood collection: V03 (baseline), V05, V07, V10, V12 and V13. Longitudinal TCRB deep sequencing was performed for about two dozen treated patients wherever samples were available for exploratory analyses. What the research found in general, with its limitations: Selection of PBMC samples for TCRB deep sequencing was based on availability. According to the authors, sample limitations meant that analyses of patient blood samples could not be reproduced. Immune responses induced by the vaccine were seen in around 94% of patients across multiple MHC alleles. Changes in the top peripheral T cell clonotypes picked up by TCRB sequencing did not appear to be linked to pseudoprogression.

The time point label corresponds to: week 47, end of study. A 20-mer mutant IDH1 peptide at 300 micrograms in Montanide made up each vaccine dose, which was injected subcutaneously together with topical imiquimod. Eight vaccinations were administered to patients in weeks 1, 3, 5, 7, 11, 15, 19 and 23, corresponding to visits V03 through V10. The donors had newly diagnosed IDH1-mutant astrocytomas of WHO grade 3 or 4 that showed loss of nuclear ATRX. The samples were drawn from NOA16, a multicentre, single-arm, open-label phase I trial in Germany that tested a mutant IDH1 peptide vaccine in humans for the first time. Genomic DNA for TCRB sequencing was extracted from EDTA blood using the DNeasy Blood and Tissue Kit. CDR1 and CDR2 are read off the germline V gene (reference sequence) as SEHNR and FQNEAQ. The CDR3 covers 14 residues, taking in both the cysteine and the phenylalanine. The retained sequence is limited to the CDR3, 42 bases, with the frame set at the first base. V sheds 5 bases and J sheds 4 bases, leaving 14 bases between their ends.

The receptor comes from a man under 40 with glioma. Rearrangement joined TRBV7-9 to TRBJ1-1; TRBD1 is a possible D gene, resting on 6 matching bases. The starting material was PBMCs, obtained from a glioma patient whose treatment included an IDH1 peptide vaccine. The DNA sequence is given as TGTGCCAGCAGCCCACAGGGATGGATCACTGAAGCTTTCTTT. This encodes CASSPQGWITEAFF.